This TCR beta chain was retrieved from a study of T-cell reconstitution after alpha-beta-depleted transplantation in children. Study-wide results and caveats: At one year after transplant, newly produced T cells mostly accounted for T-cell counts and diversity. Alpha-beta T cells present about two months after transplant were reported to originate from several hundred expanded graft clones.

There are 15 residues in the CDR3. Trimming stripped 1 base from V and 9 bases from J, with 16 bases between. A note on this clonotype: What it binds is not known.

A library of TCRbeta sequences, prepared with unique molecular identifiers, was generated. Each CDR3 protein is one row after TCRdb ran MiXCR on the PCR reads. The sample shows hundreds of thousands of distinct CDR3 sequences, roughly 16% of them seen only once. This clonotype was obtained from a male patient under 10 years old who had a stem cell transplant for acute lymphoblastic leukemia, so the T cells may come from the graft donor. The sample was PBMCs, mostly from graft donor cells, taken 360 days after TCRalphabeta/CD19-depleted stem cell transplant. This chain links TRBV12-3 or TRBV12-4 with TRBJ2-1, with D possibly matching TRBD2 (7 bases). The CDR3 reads CASSLVRGGGVEQFF. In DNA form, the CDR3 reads TGTGCCAGCAGTTTAGTGAGGGGGGGGGGAGTTGAGCAGTTCTTC.